Listed below are T cell receptor beta chains from one sample, sequenced in a study of neurological immune-mediated disorders. TCRdb reprocessed the 5' RACE reads via MiXCR and lists one record per CDR3 protein. This sample yields 25,000 or so distinct CDR3 sequences, of which about 13% are seen a single time; about 5.5% belongs to the top ten. Source material: CD4+ T cells from blood. The source is a female donor with HTLV-1-associated myelopathy (HAM/TSP). CDR3s include the opening cysteine and the closing phenylalanine or tryptophan. D genes are given only for firm matches. Size tells how often a clone was seen (once, few, many) or the class of an expanded clone, and some rows leave it out.

>many|TRBJ2-2|TRBV20-1|NA
TGCAGTGCTACCAAACCAGGGTCCACCGGGGAGCTGTTTTTT
CSATKPGSTGELFF
>NA|TRBJ2-3|TRBV9|TRBD2
TGTGCCAGCAGCGAGATTAGCGGGGGGATCAGCACAGATACGCAGTATTTT
CASSEISGGISTDTQYF
>many|TRBJ2-5|TRBV3-1|NA
TGTGCCAGCAGCTGGGGACACCAAGAGACCCAGTACTTC
CASSWGHQETQYF
>many|TRBJ2-5|TRBV25-1|NA
TGTGCCAGCAATATCGCGGGTCAAGAGACCCAGTACTTC
CASNIAGQETQYF
>NA|TRBJ2-3|TRBV5-1|TRBD1
TGCGCCAGCAGCTCCGACAGGGTCAGCACAGATACGCAGTATTTT
CASSSDRVSTDTQYF
>many|TRBJ2-6|TRBV5-1|NA
TGCGCCAGCAGTTCTCCGCCGACCCCGGGGTCTGGGGCCAACGTCCTGACTTTC
CASSSPPTPGSGANVLTF
>medium-sized|TRBJ2-6|TRBV7-2|TRBD1
TGTGCCAGTAGAGCCGGGACAGTTGTAACTGGGGCCAACGTCCTGACTTTC
CASRAGTVVTGANVLTF
>many|TRBJ1-1|TRBV7-8|NA
TGTGCCAGCAGCCTGGGGGGCCCTGAAGCTTTCTTT
CASSLGGPEAFF
>many|TRBJ2-7|TRBV5-1|TRBD1
TGCGCCAGCAGCTTGCAGGGGGCAAACGAGCAGTACTTC
CASSLQGANEQYF
>many|TRBJ2-1|TRBV27|TRBD2
TGTGCCAGCAGTCCCCCAGCGGGAGGGCCCACTGAGCAGTTCTTC
CASSPPAGGPTEQFF
>NA|TRBJ2-7|TRBV28|TRBD1
TGTGCCAGCAGCCAGATCGGACAGGGATCCTACGAGCAGTACTTC
CASSQIGQGSYEQYF
>medium-sized|TRBJ2-3|TRBV20-1|NA
TGCAGTGCCGAGGGGGGAACCACAGATAGGCAGTATTTT
CSAEGGTTDRQYF
>many|TRBJ2-1|TRBV7-9|NA
TGTGCCAGCAGCTTGCTCCAACGGGACGCTGGTGAGCAGTTCTTC
CASSLLQRDAGEQFF
>many|TRBJ2-5|TRBV7-8|NA
TGTGCCAGCAGCGCATGGGGTGACGGGGTCCAAGAGACCCAGTACTTC
CASSAWGDGVQETQYF
>many|TRBJ2-1|TRBV20-1|NA
TGCAGTGCAAAATCCGGGGGTGGAAATGAGCAGTTCTTC
CSAKSGGGNEQFF
>many|TRBJ2-1|TRBV2|NA
TGTGCCAGCAGTGCTAGCGCGAACAATGAGCAGTTCTTC
CASSASANNEQFF
>medium-sized|TRBJ2-5|TRBV20-1|TRBD2
TGCAGTGCTGCCCGGACTAGCGGGGGAGCCACCGCACGGACCCAGTACTTC
CSAARTSGGATARTQYF
>many|TRBJ2-3|TRBV3-1|NA
TGTGCCAGCAGCCCGAGGGACCAACACACAGATACGCAGTATTTT
CASSPRDQHTDTQYF
>many|TRBJ2-1|TRBV20-1|TRBD2
TGCAGTGCGCGCGCGGGACTAGCGGGAGGTAATGAGCAGTTCTTC
CSARAGLAGGNEQFF
>many|TRBJ2-7|TRBV2|TRBD1
TGTGCCAGCAAGGGACAGAGCTACGAGCAGTACTTC
CASKGQSYEQYF
>many|TRBJ2-7|TRBV7-2|NA
TGTGCCAGCAGCGGAGGGGGACTTTCGGGCGAGCAGTACTTC
CASSGGGLSGEQYF